A single T cell receptor beta chain is shown here with its context. The source of the sample is a study of blood T cell repertoires in COVID-19. Study overall: PBMCs, B-cell-depleted T cells, or T cells provided the cDNA or gDNA that made up the material.

Authors' analysis steps: Amplification with reference gene primers provided the estimates of nucleated cell counts. The protocol was immunoSEQ multiplex PCR, while the TCRdb copy is restricted to in-frame clones and leaves out a portion. V and J calls and clone size are given by that table; D and trimming were obtained from the DNA. The data show about 160,000 clones, with roughly 88% seen just once and approximately 1.3% held by the top ten. The germline V gene has CDR1 SGHNT and CDR2 YYREEE (reference sequence). The junction had 4 bases not matched to a gene; V was cut back by 2 bases and J by 2 bases. The CDR3 totals 14 residues.

The TCR originated in a man aged 55 to 69 who had recovered from COVID-19. The rearrangement links TRBV5-4 to TRBJ2-7, with 7 bases fitting TRBD1. Sequencing was performed on peripheral blood. Here the CDR3 DNA reads TGTGCCAGCAGCTTTAGGGGACAGCCCTACGAGCAGTACTTC. Translating it yields CASSFRGQPYEQYF.